This T cell receptor beta chain was recorded in a study of cytomegalovirus exposure and HLA in healthy donors. Overall study context: Around 200 million T cells yielded 100 million to 130 million unique TCR beta sequences, as an earlier analysis found.

Deletions cut 1 base from V and 0 bases from J, with 10 bases between. There are 15 residues in the CDR3. In germline, CDR1 is SGHDT, CDR2 YYEEEE. A note on this clone: Its antigen is not known.

Study outcomes and limitations: When analyzed later, a missense DCLRE1C variant was found to be linked to TCR beta V- and J-gene trimming. The authors later found TCR association rates varying by HLA locus, with DRB1 most and HLA-C fewest. With further analysis later on, most CMV-associated TCR beta chains appeared HLA-restricted.

The PCR was carried out with 60 Vbeta primers and 13 Jbeta primers. TCRdb keeps only in-frame clones here, not all; method: immunoSEQ multiplex PCR. Here the sample spans under 200,000 clones, roughly 72% being singletons. The rearrangement joins TRBV5-6 to TRBJ1-1; D is undetermined. This receptor was taken from a woman aged 25-40 years in good health and CMV-seropositive. Input material: PBMCs. The CDR3 DNA sequence: TGTGCCAGCAGCTTGTTTGGCGGAGTGAACACTGAAGCTTTCTTT. Amino acids: CASSLFGGVNTEAFF.